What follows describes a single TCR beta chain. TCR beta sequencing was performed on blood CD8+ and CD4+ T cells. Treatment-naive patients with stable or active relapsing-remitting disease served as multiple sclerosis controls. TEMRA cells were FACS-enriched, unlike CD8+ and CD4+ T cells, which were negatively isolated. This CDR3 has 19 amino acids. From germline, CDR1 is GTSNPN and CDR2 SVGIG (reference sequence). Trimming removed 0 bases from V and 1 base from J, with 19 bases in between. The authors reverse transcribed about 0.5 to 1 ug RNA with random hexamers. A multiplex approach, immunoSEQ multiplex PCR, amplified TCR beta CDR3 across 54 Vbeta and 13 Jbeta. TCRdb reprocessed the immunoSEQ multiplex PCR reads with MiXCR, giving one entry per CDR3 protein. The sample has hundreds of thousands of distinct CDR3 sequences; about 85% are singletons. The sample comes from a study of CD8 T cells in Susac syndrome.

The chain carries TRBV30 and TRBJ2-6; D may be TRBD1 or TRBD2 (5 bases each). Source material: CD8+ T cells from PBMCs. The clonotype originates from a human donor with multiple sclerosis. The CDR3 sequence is CAWSVPGAGSSSGANVLTF. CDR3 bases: TGTGCCTGGAGTGTACCCGGGGCAGGGAGCTCATCTGGGGCCAACGTCCTGACTTTC.